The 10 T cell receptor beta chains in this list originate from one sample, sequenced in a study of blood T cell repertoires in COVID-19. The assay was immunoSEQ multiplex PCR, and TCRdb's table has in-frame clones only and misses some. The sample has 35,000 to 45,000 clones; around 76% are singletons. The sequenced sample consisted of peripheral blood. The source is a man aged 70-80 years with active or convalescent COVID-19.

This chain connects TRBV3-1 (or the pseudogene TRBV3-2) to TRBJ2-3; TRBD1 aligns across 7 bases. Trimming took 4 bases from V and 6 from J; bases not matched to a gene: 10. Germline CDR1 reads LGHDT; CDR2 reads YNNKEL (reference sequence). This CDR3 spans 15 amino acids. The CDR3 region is CASSRQGIGPDTQYF. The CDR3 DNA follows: TGTGCCAGCAGCCGACAGGGAATTGGGCCTGATACGCAGTATTTT.

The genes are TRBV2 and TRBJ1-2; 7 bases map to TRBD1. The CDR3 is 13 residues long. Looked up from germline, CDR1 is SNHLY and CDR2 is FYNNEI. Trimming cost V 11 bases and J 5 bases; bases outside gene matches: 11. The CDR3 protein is CARSGTDEYGYTF. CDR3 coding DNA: TGTGCCCGATCCGGGACAGACGAATATGGCTACACCTTC.

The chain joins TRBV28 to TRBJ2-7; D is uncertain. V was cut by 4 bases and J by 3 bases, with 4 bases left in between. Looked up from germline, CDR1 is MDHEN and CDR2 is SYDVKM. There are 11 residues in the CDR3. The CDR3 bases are TGTGCCAGCAGTTCCTACTACGAGCAGTACTTC. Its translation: CASSSYYEQYF.

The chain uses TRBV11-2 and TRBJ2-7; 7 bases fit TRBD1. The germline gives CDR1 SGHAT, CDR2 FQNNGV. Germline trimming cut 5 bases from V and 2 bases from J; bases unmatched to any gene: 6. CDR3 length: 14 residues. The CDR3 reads CASSVNRGAYEQYF. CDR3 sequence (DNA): TGTGCCAGCAGCGTCAACAGGGGAGCCTACGAGCAGTACTTC.

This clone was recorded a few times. The CDR3 here is CAWSRGPNQPQHF. In nucleotides, the CDR3 is TGTGCCTGGAGTAGGGGGCCCAATCAGCCCCAGCATTTT. The J gene is TRBJ1-5, the V gene TRBV30; TRBD1 matches 7 bases. Germline CDR1 reads GTSNPN; CDR2 reads SVGIG (reference sequence). With V trimmed by 2 bases and J by 3 bases, 1 base remained unmatched. This CDR3 is 13 amino acids long.

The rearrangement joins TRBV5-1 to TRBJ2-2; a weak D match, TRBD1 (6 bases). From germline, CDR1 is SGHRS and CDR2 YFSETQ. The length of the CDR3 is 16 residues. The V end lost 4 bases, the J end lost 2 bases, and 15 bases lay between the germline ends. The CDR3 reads CASSLMPGTNTGELFF. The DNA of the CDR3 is TGCGCCAGCAGCCTTATGCCGGGGACAAACACCGGGGAGCTGTTTTTT.

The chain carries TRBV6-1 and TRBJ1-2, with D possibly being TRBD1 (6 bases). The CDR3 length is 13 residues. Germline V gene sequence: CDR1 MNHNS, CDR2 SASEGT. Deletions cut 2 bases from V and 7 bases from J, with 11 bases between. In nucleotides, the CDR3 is TGTGCCAGCAGTGAACAGGGGTTGGGTGGCTACACCTTC. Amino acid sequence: CASSEQGLGGYTF.

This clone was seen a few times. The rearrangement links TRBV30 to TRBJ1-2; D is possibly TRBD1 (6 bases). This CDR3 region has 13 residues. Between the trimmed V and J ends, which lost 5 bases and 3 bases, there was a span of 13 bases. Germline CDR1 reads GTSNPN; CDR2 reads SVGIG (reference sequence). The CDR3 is CAWSRQVDYGYTF. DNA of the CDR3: TGTGCCTGGTCAAGACAGGTCGACTATGGCTACACCTTC.

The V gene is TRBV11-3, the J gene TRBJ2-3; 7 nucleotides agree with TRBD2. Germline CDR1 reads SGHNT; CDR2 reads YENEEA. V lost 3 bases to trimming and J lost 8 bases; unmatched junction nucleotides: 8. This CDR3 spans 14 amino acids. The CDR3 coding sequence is TGTGCCAGCAGCTTCGGCGGGGGAGACGGTACGCAGTATTTT. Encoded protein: CASSFGGGDGTQYF.

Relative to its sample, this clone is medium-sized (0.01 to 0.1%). Here the CDR3 DNA reads TGTGCCTGGAGTTCCACGAGGAGCAGGAACACTGAAGCTTTCTTT. The encoded protein is CAWSSTRSRNTEAFF. This chain uses TRBV30 with TRBJ1-1; D is undetermined. V was trimmed by 2 bases and J by 1 base, leaving 14 bases between them. Germline V gene sequence: CDR1 GTSNPN, CDR2 SVGIG (reference sequence). This CDR3 has 15 residues.